Presented here are 24 T cell receptor beta chains from one specimen sequenced in a study of blood T cell repertoires in COVID-19. The table came from immunoSEQ multiplex PCR; TCRdb's copy has only in-frame clones and leaves some out. Among about 200,000 clones, about nine tenths were seen once, and the ten largest hold about 5%. Sequencing was performed on peripheral blood. These receptors were taken from a woman between 40 and 55 years old with acute or convalescent COVID-19.

This rearrangement joins TRBV27 to TRBJ1-1, with D unclear. Per the germline V gene, CDR1 is MNHEY and CDR2 is SMNVEV (reference sequence). Trimming removed 5 bases from V and 0 bases from J, with 19 bases in between. The CDR3 is 17 residues long. CDR3 protein: CASSVSEASHLNTEAFF. The CDR3 region has the DNA TGTGCCAGCAGTGTCTCGGAGGCTTCCCACTTGAACACTGAAGCTTTCTTT.

This clone has only one observation. The chain has TRBV5-1 and TRBJ1-1; D perhaps matches TRBD1 (6 bases). CDR3 length: 13 amino acids. Germline lookup yields CDR1 SGHRS and CDR2 YFSETQ. V was pared by 3 bases and J by 5 bases, with 11 bases between. For the CDR3, the DNA is TGCGCCAGCAGCTACTCAGGGGAAACTGAAGCTTTCTTT. It is translated as CASSYSGETEAFF.

The rearrangement links TRBV12-3 or TRBV12-4 to TRBJ2-5; the D is unclear. Trimming took 2 bases from V and 5 from J, leaving 9 bases between them. This CDR3 is 13 amino acids long. CDR3 amino acids: CASSLNGVETQYF. The CDR3 nucleotides are TGTGCCAGCAGTTTAAACGGAGTGGAGACCCAGTACTTC.

V and J are TRBV24-1 and TRBJ2-5, with 7 bases identical to TRBD1. The CDR3 is 13 amino acids. Losses at the gene ends were 9 bases for V and 3 bases for J; bases not matched to a gene: 6. Germline values: CDR1 KGHDR, CDR2 SFDVKD. DNA for the CDR3: TGTGCCACCCAAATGACAGGGAAAGAGACCCAGTACTTC. The encoded protein is CATQMTGKETQYF.

The V and J genes are TRBV4-2 and TRBJ2-1; D might be TRBD1 (6 bases). The CDR3 sequence is 16 residues long. The germline gives CDR1 LGHNA, CDR2 YNFKEQ. The V end was cut by 1 base, the J end by 4 bases, with 14 bases between. This CDR3 is CASSQVGGSIYNEQFF. CDR3 in DNA: TGTGCCAGCAGCCAAGTAGGGGGTTCTATTTACAATGAGCAGTTCTTC.

The chain couples TRBV7-9 to TRBJ2-6; TRBD2 aligns across 9 bases. This CDR3 region has 17 residues. Trimming cost V 3 bases and J 2 bases; bases outside gene matches: 5. Germline lookup yields CDR1 SEHNR and CDR2 FQNEAQ (reference sequence). CDR3 nucleotide sequence: TGTGCCAGCAGCTTGGGACTAGCTGGTGCTGGGGCCAACGTCCTGACTTTC. The encoded protein is CASSLGLAGAGANVLTF. The variable domain in full, completed from reference TRBV7-9 and TRBJ2-6, reads DTGVSQNPRHKITKRGQNVTFRCDPISEHNRLYWYRQTLGQGPEFLTYFQNEAQLEKSRLLSDRFSAERPKGSFSTLEIQRTEQGDSAMYLCASSLGLAGAGANVLTFGAGSRLTVL.

The V call is TRBV5-4, the J call TRBJ1-2, with D uncertain. The CDR3 runs 14 residues. Germline V CDR1 and CDR2: SGHNT, YYREEE (reference sequence). V was trimmed by 0 bases and J by 2 bases, leaving 8 bases between them. The CDR3 DNA reads as TGTGCCAGCAGCTTGGGTGGGGAGAACTATGGCTACACCTTC. This gives the protein CASSLGGENYGYTF.

In this sample, this clone turned up once. The genes are TRBV5-1 and TRBJ1-5; 8 nucleotides agree with TRBD1. V shed 5 bases and J 2 bases; nucleotides not matched to a gene: 6. Germline-derived CDR1 and CDR2 are SGHRS and YFSETQ. The CDR3 spans 15 residues. The CDR3 loop reads CASRAIQGGNQPQHF. The CDR3 DNA reads TGCGCCAGCAGAGCGATACAGGGGGGCAATCAGCCCCAGCATTTT.

The genes are TRBV24-1 and TRBJ2-2; 9 bases match TRBD1. CDR1 and CDR2 from the germline V gene are KGHDR and SFDVKD. This CDR3 is built from 16 residues. The V gene end was trimmed by 3 bases and the J gene end by 6 bases; junction bases not matched to a gene: 7. The CDR3 DNA sequence: TGTGCCACCAGTGATCCGCGGGGGACAGGGCCCGGGGAGCTGTTTTTT. It is translated as CATSDPRGTGPGELFF.

The genes are TRBV7-8 and TRBJ1-1; 9 positions agree with TRBD1. Germline loops: CDR1 SGHVS, CDR2 FQNEAQ. The CDR3 consists of 13 residues. V dropped 2 bases and J dropped 9; count of bases not matched to a gene: 4. CDR3 nucleotide sequence: TGTGCCAGCAGCTTACTGGACAGGGGTAAAGCTTTCTTT. This gives the protein CASSLLDRGKAFF.

The chain carries TRBV6-5 and TRBJ2-5; D might be TRBD2 (5 bases). Germline loops: CDR1 MNHEY, CDR2 SVGAGI. This CDR3 is built from 13 residues. Trimming removed 2 bases at V and 5 bases at J, with 9 bases between. As DNA, the CDR3 is TGTGCCAGCAGTTACGGACGCGGGGAGACCCAGTACTTC. This codes for CASSYGRGETQYF.

The chain joins TRBV7-6 to TRBJ1-4; D remains ambiguous. Germline CDR1 reads SGHVS; CDR2 reads FNYEAQ. The V gene lost 1 base and the J gene lost 5 bases, with 14 bases spanning the gap. The CDR3 is 16 amino acids. CDR3 in DNA: TGTGCCAGCAGCTTAGAACTGCCGCCGAGGAATGAAAAACTGTTTTTT. This encodes CASSLELPPRNEKLFF.

The rearrangement uses TRBV15 and TRBJ2-5, with TRBD1 matching over 11 bases. J gave up 0 bases and V 5 bases, and 2 bases lay outside the gene matches. There are 15 residues in the CDR3. Germline V gene sequence: CDR1 LNHNV, CDR2 YYDKDF (reference sequence). CDR3 nucleotide sequence: TGTGCCACCAGCGCGGACAGGGGGCACCAAGAGACCCAGTACTTC. It yields the protein CATSADRGHQETQYF.

The chain uses TRBV7-8 and TRBJ1-2, with D uncertain. The CDR3 is made up of 13 amino acids. From germline, CDR1 is SGHVS and CDR2 FQNEAQ. Trimming took off 5 bases at V and 8 bases at J, with 15 bases between the two ends. As DNA, the CDR3 is TGTGCCAGCAGCACCCGGAGAGGAGTGGGCTACACCTTC. It yields the protein CASSTRRGVGYTF.

V gene TRBV29-1 combines with J gene TRBJ1-2, with D tentatively TRBD1 (5 bases). Between the trimmed V and J ends, which lost 7 bases and 6 bases, there was a span of 15 bases. The V gene's germline CDR1 is SQVTM and CDR2 ANQGSEA. This CDR3 is built from 12 residues. CDR3 protein: CSAARGTDGYTF. The CDR3 nucleotides read TGCAGCGCCGCTAGGGGTACGGATGGCTACACCTTC.

This chain connects TRBV11-2 to TRBJ1-1; weak D call: TRBD1 (6 bases). The V gene's germline CDR1 is SGHAT and CDR2 FQNNGV. This CDR3 has 12 amino acids. V lost 7 bases and J lost 7, with 13 bases in between. DNA of the CDR3: TGTGCCAGCACCTCGGGACATTATGAAGCTTTCTTT. Its protein is CASTSGHYEAFF.

This rearrangement joins TRBV18 to TRBJ1-5; possible D gene TRBD1, 5 bases. V lost 6 bases and J lost 1, with 19 bases in between. Germline-derived CDR1 and CDR2 are KGHSH and LQKENI. The CDR3 has 17 amino acids. The CDR3 coding sequence is TGTGCCAGCTCCAGGGAGGCAACGGTCAGGAGCAATCAGCCCCAGCATTTT. Its translation is CASSREATVRSNQPQHF.

The chain recombines TRBV6-4 with TRBJ2-3, with TRBD1 matching over 12 bases. V lost 0 bases and J lost 7; bases outside the gene matches: 11. The germline V gene has CDR1 MRHNA and CDR2 SNTAGT. The CDR3 has 18 amino acids. CDR3 region: CASSDSPSLGQGANTQYF. Written as DNA, the CDR3 is TGTGCCAGCAGTGACTCGCCCTCCTTGGGACAGGGGGCTAATACGCAGTATTTT.

The rearrangement joins TRBV2 to TRBJ1-5; D possibly corresponds to TRBD1 (5 bases). The V gene lost 6 bases and the J gene lost 6 bases, with 9 bases spanning the gap. The germline CDR1 and CDR2 sequences are SNHLY and FYNNEI. CDR3 length: 12 amino acids. CDR3 sequence reads: CASRGGRQPQHF. CDR3 coding DNA: TGTGCCAGCAGGGGGGGACGTCAGCCCCAGCATTTT.

The rearrangement joins TRBV12-5 to TRBJ2-3; unclear D gene. Germline V gene data show CDR1 as LGHNT and CDR2 as FRNRAP. Trimming left V 6 bases short and J 3 bases short, with 10 bases between. The CDR3 is 13 residues long. CDR3 bases: TGTGCTAGTGGCCGCGCCGGGACAGATACGCAGTATTTT. Translated: CASGRAGTDTQYF.

The CDR3 loop reads CASSPGQGDRLYYGYTF. In DNA, the CDR3 is TGTGCCAGTAGTCCGGGACAGGGGGACCGGCTGTACTATGGCTACACCTTC. The rearrangement links TRBV19 to TRBJ1-2; 11 bases are shared with TRBD1. Trimming removed 5 bases from V and 3 bases from J; junction bases left unmatched: 11. Germline V gene data show CDR1 as LNHDA and CDR2 as SQIVND (reference sequence). The CDR3 length is 17 residues.

The CDR3 DNA reads as TGTGCCAGCAGTGAAGGAGGTGCGAGCTCTGGAAACACCATATATTTT. Translation gives CASSEGGASSGNTIYF. The chain joins TRBV2 to TRBJ1-3; no clear D. Germline CDR1 reads SNHLY; CDR2 reads FYNNEI. CDR3 size: 16 residues. The V end lost 1 base, the J end lost 0 bases, and 10 bases lay between the germline ends.

This clone was seen a handful of times. The chain links TRBV7-2 to TRBJ2-4, with a weak D call TRBD1 (5 bases). The CDR3 length is 15 residues. The V end lost 0 bases, the J end lost 7 bases, and 13 bases lay between the germline ends. In germline, CDR1 is SGHTA, CDR2 FQGNSA. The CDR3 protein is CASSLAVGRANIQYF. CDR3 DNA: TGTGCCAGCAGCTTAGCCGTGGGCAGGGCGAACATTCAGTACTTC.

The V gene is TRBV27, the J gene TRBJ2-5; D is possibly TRBD1 (5 bases). Trimming pared 2 bases from V and 1 base from J, leaving 11 bases between. The CDR3 contains 15 residues. Germline V CDR1 and CDR2: MNHEY, SMNVEV (reference sequence). CDR3 loop: CASSLLGRGQETQYF. The CDR3 DNA reads as TGTGCCAGCAGTTTACTAGGTAGGGGCCAAGAGACCCAGTACTTC.